The T cell receptor beta chain described here comes from a study of T-cell reconstitution after alpha-beta-depleted transplantation in children. V was clipped by 4 bases and J by 4 bases, with 14 bases between them. CDR1 is SGHRS and CDR2 is YFSETQ in the germline V gene. The CDR3 extends over 14 amino acids. Unique molecular identifiers were used to barcode this TCRbeta library. A single record per CDR3 protein comes from TCRdb applying MiXCR to the PCR reads. This table holds some 840,000 distinct CDR3 sequences, approximately 15% found once. This clonotype appeared a few times. Material: PBMCs, mostly from graft donor cells, obtained 360 days after TCRalphabeta/CD19-depleted stem cell transplant. J is TRBJ1-2 and V is TRBV5-1; maybe TRBD1 (6 bases). The sequence derives from a male patient between 5 and 17 years old who had a stem cell transplant for acute lymphoblastic leukemia, so the T cells may come from the graft donor. In nucleotides, the CDR3 is TGCGCCAGCAGCCCCCGAACGACAGGCTATGGCTACACCTTC. Amino acid sequence: CASSPRTTGYGYTF.